A selection of T cell receptor beta chains follows, all from one sample in a study of T cells after yellow fever vaccination. MiXCR was run by TCRdb on the 5' RACE reads, yielding one entry per CDR3 protein. The sample lists about 170,000 distinct CDR3 sequences, 9.5% to 11% seen once, with 30% to 45% in the top ten. Source: CD8+ T cells sorted from PBMCs, taken 15 days after the yellow fever booster vaccination. Receptors were obtained from a young man who received the YFV17D yellow fever vaccine. CDR3s include the opening cysteine and the closing phenylalanine or tryptophan. The order of the fields is V gene, D gene, clone size, J gene, CDR3 protein, CDR3 DNA. D genes are given only for firm matches. Some rows have no size entry. The others give once, few or many, or a class for an expanded clone.

TRBV7-8	-	few	TRBJ2-4	CASAPGLVKNIQYF	TGTGCCAGCGCCCCAGGGTTGGTCAAAAACATTCAGTACTTC
TRBV3-1	TRBD2	few	TRBJ2-1	CASSQESGGYNEQFF	TGTGCCAGCAGCCAAGAAAGCGGGGGGTACAATGAGCAGTTCTTC
TRBV4-1	-	-	TRBJ2-7	CASSHQGGPGEQYF	TGCGCCAGCAGCCACCAGGGTGGGCCAGGCGAGCAGTACTTC
TRBV12-3/TRBV12-4	-	-	TRBJ1-4	CASSFAREEILKEKLFF	TGTGCCAGCAGTTTTGCCAGGGAAGAAATTCTAAAGGAAAAACTGTTTTTT
TRBV4-3	-	-	TRBJ2-1	CASSQGYFWGHEQFF	TGCGCCAGCAGCCAAGGCTATTTTTGGGGGCATGAGCAGTTCTTC
TRBV4-3	-	-	TRBJ2-3	CASSQDGLSLDTQYF	TGCGCCAGCAGCCAAGATGGCCTCTCCCTAGATACGCAGTATTTT
TRBV4-3	TRBD1	-	TRBJ1-6	CASSQGDRTNSPLHF	TGCGCCAGCAGCCAGGGGGACAGGACTAATTCACCCCTCCACTTT
TRBV5-1	-	-	TRBJ1-1	CASSLTGRAMNTEAFF	TGCGCCAGCAGCTTAACTGGTCGGGCGATGAACACTGAAGCTTTCTTT
TRBV7-9	-	-	TRBJ2-3	CASSRPANTQYF	TGTGCCAGCAGCCGACCGGCAAATACGCAGTATTTT
TRBV4-3	-	-	TRBJ2-3	CASSQGSGSGDPFLGTDTQYF	TGCGCCAGCAGCCAGGGATCCGGGTCGGGGGACCCCTTCCTCGGCACAGATACGCAGTATTTT
TRBV6-6	-	few	TRBJ1-1	CASSHPTHAANTEAFF	TGTGCCAGCAGCCACCCTACCCATGCCGCGAACACTGAAGCTTTCTTT
TRBV7-9	TRBD2	-	TRBJ2-1	CASSLAVAGGLNEQFF	TGTGCCAGCAGCTTAGCCGTAGCGGGGGGACTTAATGAGCAGTTCTTC
TRBV7-8	TRBD2	few	TRBJ2-1	CASSLGTSVNEQFF	TGTGCCAGCAGCCTGGGGACTAGCGTTAATGAGCAGTTCTTC
TRBV7-3	TRBD1	many	TRBJ2-7	CASSLAGQGAYEQYF	TGTGCCAGCAGCTTAGCCGGCCAGGGGGCTTACGAGCAGTACTTC
TRBV4-3	-	-	TRBJ1-1	CASSQDSWAGLNTEAFF	TGCGCCAGCAGCCAAGATAGTTGGGCAGGGCTGAACACTGAAGCTTTCTTT
TRBV4-3	-	-	TRBJ1-4	CASSQDSRGGNWEKLFF	TGCGCCAGCAGCCAGGACTCTAGGGGGGGCAACTGGGAAAAACTGTTTTTT
TRBV20-1	-	-	TRBJ1-1	CSASSTTVMNTEAFF	TGCAGTGCTAGTTCTACGACGGTTATGAACACTGAAGCTTTCTTT
TRBV6-2/TRBV6-3	-	few	TRBJ2-1	CASSYSGPNEQFF	TGTGCCAGCAGTTACTCGGGCCCCAATGAGCAGTTCTTC
TRBV7-2	-	-	TRBJ2-3	CASSLGTGPGWYF	TGTGCCAGCAGCTTGGGTACAGGCCCCGGCTGGTATTTT
TRBV6-2/TRBV6-3	-	many	TRBJ2-7	CASKTSAYEQYF	TGTGCCAGCAAGACATCCGCCTACGAGCAGTACTTC
TRBV4-1	-	-	TRBJ2-3	CASSQPPGLATTDTQYF	TGCGCCAGCAGCCAGCCTCCGGGACTCGCAACCACAGATACGCAGTATTTT
TRBV7-2	TRBD2	-	TRBJ2-1	CASSATSGFNEQFF	TGTGCCAGCAGCGCGACTAGCGGATTCAATGAGCAGTTCTTC
TRBV30	-	once	TRBJ1-2	CAWSVSGAQGYTF	TGTGCCTGGAGTGTATCGGGGGCGCAAGGCTACACCTTC
TRBV5-4	TRBD1	-	TRBJ2-6	CASSRGQGGSGANVLTF	TGTGCCAGCAGCCGGGGACAGGGGGGATCTGGGGCCAACGTCCTGACTTTC
TRBV7-9	TRBD2	-	TRBJ2-1	CASSSPGGISYNEQFF	TGTGCCAGCAGCTCCCCGGGGGGGATCTCCTACAATGAGCAGTTCTTC
TRBV29-1	-	-	TRBJ2-1	CSVVGSEQFF	TGCAGCGTTGTGGGAAGTGAGCAGTTCTTC
TRBV9	TRBD1	-	TRBJ2-1	CASTLGGQGYNEQFF	TGTGCCAGCACTTTAGGGGGACAGGGGTACAATGAGCAGTTCTTC
TRBV20-1	-	few	TRBJ2-7	CSAPKGGGRYEQYF	TGCAGTGCGCCCAAGGGGGGCGGACGGTACGAGCAGTACTTC
TRBV11-1	-	-	TRBJ2-1	CASSRGDLVNEQFF	TGTGCCAGCAGCCGCGGGGACTTGGTCAATGAGCAGTTCTTC
TRBV7-9	-	-	TRBJ1-2	CASSFSGDRYYGYTF	TGTGCCAGCAGCTTTAGTGGTGACAGATACTATGGCTACACCTTC
TRBV20-1	TRBD2	-	TRBJ2-1	CSAGDWRTSGDNEQFF	TGCAGTGCTGGGGATTGGAGGACTAGCGGGGACAATGAGCAGTTCTTC
TRBV29-1	-	few	TRBJ2-2	CSAGLPNTGELFF	TGCAGCGCAGGTCTGCCAAACACCGGGGAGCTGTTTTTT
TRBV12-3/TRBV12-4	-	few	TRBJ2-4	CASTAEGAKNIQYF	TGTGCCAGCACCGCCGAGGGAGCCAAAAACATTCAGTACTTC
TRBV20-1	-	many	TRBJ2-2	CSARAGNTGELFF	TGCAGTGCTAGAGCGGGGAACACCGGGGAGCTGTTTTTT
TRBV20-1	-	many	TRBJ2-1	CSARDGRGPYNEQFF	TGCAGTGCTAGAGATGGACGGGGACCCTACAATGAGCAGTTCTTC
TRBV5-1	-	few	TRBJ1-1	CASSLYGEVGTEAFF	TGCGCCAGCAGCTTGTACGGGGAAGTAGGCACTGAAGCTTTCTTT
TRBV6-1	-	-	TRBJ2-1	CASSELGLDEQFF	TGTGCCAGCAGTGAACTGGGTTTGGATGAGCAGTTCTTC
TRBV7-8	TRBD2	-	TRBJ2-1	CASSSSGGAHEQFF	TGTGCCAGCAGCTCTAGCGGGGGAGCGCATGAGCAGTTCTTC
TRBV6-1	-	few	TRBJ2-1	CASRETRSILLNEQFF	TGTGCCAGCAGAGAGACTAGATCTATTTTACTGAATGAGCAGTTCTTC
TRBV24-1	TRBD1	few	TRBJ1-5	CATSDQGTAHGSNQPQHF	TGTGCCACCAGTGATCAAGGGACAGCCCACGGTAGCAATCAGCCCCAGCATTTT
TRBV10-2	-	-	TRBJ1-1	CASTKDDSTEAFF	TGCGCCAGCACGAAGGACGATTCCACTGAAGCTTTCTTT
TRBV6-2/TRBV6-3	TRBD2	-	TRBJ2-5	CASSSLQRGEETQYF	TGTGCCAGCAGTTCCCTCCAGCGGGGGGAAGAGACCCAGTACTTC
TRBV12-3/TRBV12-4	TRBD2	few	TRBJ2-1	CASSLDWLAGGGEQFF	TGTGCCAGCAGTTTAGATTGGCTAGCGGGGGGAGGTGAGCAGTTCTTC
TRBV7-3	-	-	TRBJ1-1	CASSLIGGMGTEAFF	TGTGCCAGCAGCTTGATTGGGGGCATGGGCACTGAAGCTTTCTTT
TRBV29-1	TRBD2	few	TRBJ2-3	CSVEGQAGAYTDTQYF	TGCAGCGTTGAAGGTCAAGCGGGGGCTTACACAGATACGCAGTATTTT
TRBV5-5	-	once	TRBJ1-5	CASSAVLSNQPQHF	TGTGCCAGCAGCGCGGTACTTAGCAATCAGCCCCAGCATTTT
TRBV29-1	-	few	TRBJ2-2	CSVVIRPTGELFF	TGCAGCGTTGTCATCCGGCCCACCGGGGAGCTGTTTTTT
TRBV9	TRBD2	-	TRBJ2-1	CASSVAGGANEQFF	TGTGCCAGCAGCGTAGCGGGGGGGGCCAATGAGCAGTTCTTC
TRBV5-1	-	many	TRBJ2-3	CASSELGEFSTDTQYF	TGCGCCAGCAGCGAACTCGGGGAGTTTAGCACAGATACGCAGTATTTT
TRBV13	-	few	TRBJ1-4	CASSFVSSGSNEKLFF	TGTGCCAGCAGCTTCGTAAGTTCCGGTTCTAATGAAAAACTGTTTTTT
TRBV5-5	-	few	TRBJ1-2	CASSYLSGADGYTF	TGTGCCAGCAGCTACCTGTCGGGGGCGGATGGCTACACCTTC
TRBV6-2/TRBV6-3	-	few	TRBJ2-1	CASSYRYDEQFF	TGTGCCAGCAGTTACCGCTACGATGAGCAGTTCTTC
TRBV27	TRBD2	-	TRBJ2-5	CASSSGTSWETQYF	TGTGCCAGCAGTTCCGGGACTAGCTGGGAGACCCAGTACTTC